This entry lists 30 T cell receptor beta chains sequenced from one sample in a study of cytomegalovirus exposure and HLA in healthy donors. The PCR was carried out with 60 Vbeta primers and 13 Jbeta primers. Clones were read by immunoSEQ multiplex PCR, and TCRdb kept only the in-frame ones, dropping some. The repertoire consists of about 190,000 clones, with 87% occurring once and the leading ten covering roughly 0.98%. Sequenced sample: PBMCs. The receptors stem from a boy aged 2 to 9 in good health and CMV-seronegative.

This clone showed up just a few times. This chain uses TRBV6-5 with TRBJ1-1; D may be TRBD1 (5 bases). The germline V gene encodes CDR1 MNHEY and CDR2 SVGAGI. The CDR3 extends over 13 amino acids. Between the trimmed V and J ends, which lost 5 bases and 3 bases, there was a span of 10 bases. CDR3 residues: CASSQGSYTEAFF. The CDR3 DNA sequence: TGTGCCAGCAGTCAGGGTTCATACACTGAAGCTTTCTTT.

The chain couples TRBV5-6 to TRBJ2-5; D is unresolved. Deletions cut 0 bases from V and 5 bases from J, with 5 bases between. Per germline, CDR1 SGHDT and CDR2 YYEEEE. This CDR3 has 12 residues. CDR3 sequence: CASSLGEETQYF. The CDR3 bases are TGTGCCAGCAGCTTGGGAGAGGAGACCCAGTACTTC.

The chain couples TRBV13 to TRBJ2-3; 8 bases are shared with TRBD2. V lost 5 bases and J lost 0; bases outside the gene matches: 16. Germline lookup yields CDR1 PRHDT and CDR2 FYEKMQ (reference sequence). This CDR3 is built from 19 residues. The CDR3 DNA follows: TGTGCCAGCAGCAGACGGCTGAGAAGCGGGAGTTTTAGCACAGATACGCAGTATTTT. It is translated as CASSRRLRSGSFSTDTQYF. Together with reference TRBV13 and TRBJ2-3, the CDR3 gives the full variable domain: AAGVIQSPRHLIKEKRETATLKCYPIPRHDTVYWYQQGPGQDPQFLISFYEKMQSDKGSIPDRFSAQQFSDYHSELNMSSLELGDSALYFCASSRRLRSGSFSTDTQYFGPGTRLTVL.

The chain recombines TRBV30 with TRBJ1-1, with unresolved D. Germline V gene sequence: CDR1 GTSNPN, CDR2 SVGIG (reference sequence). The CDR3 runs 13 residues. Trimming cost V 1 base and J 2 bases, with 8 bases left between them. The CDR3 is CAWSGALNTEAFF. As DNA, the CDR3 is TGTGCCTGGAGTGGTGCGCTTAACACTGAAGCTTTCTTT. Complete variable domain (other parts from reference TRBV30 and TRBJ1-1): SQTIHQWPATLVQPVGSPLSLECTVEGTSNPNLYWYRQAAGRGLQLLFYSVGIGQISSEVPQNLSASRPQDRQFILSSKKLLLSDSGFYLCAWSGALNTEAFFGQGTRLTVV.

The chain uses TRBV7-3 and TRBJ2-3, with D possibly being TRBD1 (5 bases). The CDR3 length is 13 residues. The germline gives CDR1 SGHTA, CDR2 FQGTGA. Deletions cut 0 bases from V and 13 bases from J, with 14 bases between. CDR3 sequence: CASSLTMTDSKYF. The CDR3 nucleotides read TGTGCCAGCAGCTTAACGATGACAGACTCAAAGTATTTT.

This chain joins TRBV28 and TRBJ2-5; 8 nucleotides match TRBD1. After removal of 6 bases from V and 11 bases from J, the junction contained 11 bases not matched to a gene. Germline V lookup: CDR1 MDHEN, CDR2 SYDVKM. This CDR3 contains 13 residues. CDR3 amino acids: CASRAGGRTAQYF. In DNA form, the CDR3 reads TGTGCCAGCAGAGCAGGGGGCAGAACCGCGCAGTACTTC.

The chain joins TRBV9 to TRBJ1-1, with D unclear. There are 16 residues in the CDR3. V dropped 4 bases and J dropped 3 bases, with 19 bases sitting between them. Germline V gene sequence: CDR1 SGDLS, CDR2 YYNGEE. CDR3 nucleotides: TGTGCCAGCAGCTCAAGCCCCGGGGTAGGCCACACTGAAGCTTTCTTT. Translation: CASSSSPGVGHTEAFF.

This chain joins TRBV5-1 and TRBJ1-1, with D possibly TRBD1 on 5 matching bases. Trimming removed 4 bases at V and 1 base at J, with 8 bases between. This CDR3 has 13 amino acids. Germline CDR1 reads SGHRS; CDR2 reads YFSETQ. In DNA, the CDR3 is TGCGCCAGCAGCCCCCAGGGGAACACTGAAGCTTTCTTT. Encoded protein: CASSPQGNTEAFF.

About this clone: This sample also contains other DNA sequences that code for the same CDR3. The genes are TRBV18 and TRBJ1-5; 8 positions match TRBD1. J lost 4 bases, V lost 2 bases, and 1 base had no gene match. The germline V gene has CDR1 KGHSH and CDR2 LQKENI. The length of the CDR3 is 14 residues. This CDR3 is CASSPRQGNQPQHF. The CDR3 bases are TGTGCCAGCTCACCAAGACAGGGGAATCAGCCCCAGCATTTT.

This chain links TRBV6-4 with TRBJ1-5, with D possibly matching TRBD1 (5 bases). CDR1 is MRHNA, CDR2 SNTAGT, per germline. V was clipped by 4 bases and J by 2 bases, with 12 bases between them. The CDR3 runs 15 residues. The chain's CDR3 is CASSAQGGGNQPQHF. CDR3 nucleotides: TGTGCCAGCAGTGCCCAGGGAGGCGGCAATCAGCCCCAGCATTTT.

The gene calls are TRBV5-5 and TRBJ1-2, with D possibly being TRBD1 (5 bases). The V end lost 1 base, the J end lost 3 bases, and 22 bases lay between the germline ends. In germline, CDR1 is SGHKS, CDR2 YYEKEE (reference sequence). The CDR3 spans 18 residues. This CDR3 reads CASSLLPPREGEDYGYTF. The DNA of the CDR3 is TGTGCCAGCAGCTTGCTGCCTCCCCGGGAAGGGGAGGACTATGGCTACACCTTC.

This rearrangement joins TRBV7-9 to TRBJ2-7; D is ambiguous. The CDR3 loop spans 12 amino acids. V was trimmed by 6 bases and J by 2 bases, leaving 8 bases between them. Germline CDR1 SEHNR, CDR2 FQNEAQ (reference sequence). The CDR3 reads CASSYTTYEQYF. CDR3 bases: TGTGCCAGCAGTTACACAACCTACGAGCAGTACTTC.

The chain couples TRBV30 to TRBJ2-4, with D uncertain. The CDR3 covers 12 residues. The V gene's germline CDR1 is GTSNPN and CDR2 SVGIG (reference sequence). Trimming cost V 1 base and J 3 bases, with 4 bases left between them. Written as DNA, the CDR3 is TGTGCCTGGAGTGGAGTCAAAAACATTCAGTACTTC. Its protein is CAWSGVKNIQYF. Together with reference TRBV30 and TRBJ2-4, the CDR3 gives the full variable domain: SQTIHQWPATLVQPVGSPLSLECTVEGTSNPNLYWYRQAAGRGLQLLFYSVGIGQISSEVPQNLSASRPQDRQFILSSKKLLLSDSGFYLCAWSGVKNIQYFGAGTRLSVL.

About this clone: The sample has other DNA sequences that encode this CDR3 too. This CDR3 reads CASSETSGRETQYF. The CDR3, as DNA: TGTGCCAGCAGCGAGACTAGCGGGAGGGAGACCCAGTACTTC. This chain connects TRBV7-9 to TRBJ2-5, with 13 bases identical to TRBD2. The CDR3 runs 14 residues. The V and J ends lost 5 bases and 5 bases, in that order; junction bases with no gene match: 2. Germline V lookup: CDR1 SEHNR, CDR2 FQNEAQ (reference sequence).

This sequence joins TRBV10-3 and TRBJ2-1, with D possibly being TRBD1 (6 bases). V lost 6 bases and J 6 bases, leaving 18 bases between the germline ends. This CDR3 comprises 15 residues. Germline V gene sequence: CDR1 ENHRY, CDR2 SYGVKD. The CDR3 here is CAISPKGVAGNEQFF. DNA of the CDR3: TGTGCCATCAGCCCCAAGGGGGTGGCTGGCAATGAGCAGTTCTTC.

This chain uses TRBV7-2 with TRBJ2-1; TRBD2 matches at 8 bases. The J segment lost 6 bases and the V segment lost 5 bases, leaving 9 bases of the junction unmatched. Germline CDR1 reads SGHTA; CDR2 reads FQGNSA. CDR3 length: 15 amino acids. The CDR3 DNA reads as TGTGCCAGCAGCCCCCAGGCGGGGGGACTCAATGAGCAGTTCTTC. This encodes CASSPQAGGLNEQFF.

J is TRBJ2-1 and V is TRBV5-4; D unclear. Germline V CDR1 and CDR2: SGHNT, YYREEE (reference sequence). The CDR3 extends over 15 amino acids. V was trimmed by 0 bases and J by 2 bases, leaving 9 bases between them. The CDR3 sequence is CASSLAASTYNEQFF. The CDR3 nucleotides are TGTGCCAGCAGCTTGGCCGCTAGTACCTACAATGAGCAGTTCTTC.

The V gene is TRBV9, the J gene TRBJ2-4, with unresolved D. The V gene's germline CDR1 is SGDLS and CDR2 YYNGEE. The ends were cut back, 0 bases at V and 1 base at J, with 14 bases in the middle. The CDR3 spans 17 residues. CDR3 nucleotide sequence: TGTGCCAGCAGCGTAGACCCAGGCCCTCGGGCCAAAAACATTCAGTACTTC. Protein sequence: CASSVDPGPRAKNIQYF.

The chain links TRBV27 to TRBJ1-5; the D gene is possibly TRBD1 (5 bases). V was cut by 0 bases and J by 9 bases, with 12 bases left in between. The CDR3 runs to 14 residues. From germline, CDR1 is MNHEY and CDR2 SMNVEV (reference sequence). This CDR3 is CASSLSTGRAPQHF. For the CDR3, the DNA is TGTGCCAGCAGTTTATCCACAGGAAGGGCGCCCCAGCATTTT.

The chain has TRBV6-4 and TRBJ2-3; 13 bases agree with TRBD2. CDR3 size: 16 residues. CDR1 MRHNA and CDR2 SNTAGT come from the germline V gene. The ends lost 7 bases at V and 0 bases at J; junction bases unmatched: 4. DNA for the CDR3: TGTGCCAGCACCCGGACTAGCGGGAGTAGCACAGATACGCAGTATTTT. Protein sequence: CASTRTSGSSTDTQYF.

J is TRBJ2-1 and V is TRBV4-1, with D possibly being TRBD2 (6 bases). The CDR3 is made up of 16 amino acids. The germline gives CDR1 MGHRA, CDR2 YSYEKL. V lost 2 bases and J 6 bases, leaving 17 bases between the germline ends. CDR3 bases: TGCGCCAGCAGCCAAATGGGGCGGGGCCTGGGCAATGAGCAGTTCTTC. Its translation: CASSQMGRGLGNEQFF.

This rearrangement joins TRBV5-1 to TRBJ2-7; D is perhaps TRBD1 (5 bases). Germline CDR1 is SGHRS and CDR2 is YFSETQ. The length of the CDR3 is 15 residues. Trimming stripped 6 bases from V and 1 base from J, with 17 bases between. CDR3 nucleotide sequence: TGCGCCAGCATCCCCTTCAGTCAGGGATCCTACGAGCAGTACTTC. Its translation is CASIPFSQGSYEQYF.

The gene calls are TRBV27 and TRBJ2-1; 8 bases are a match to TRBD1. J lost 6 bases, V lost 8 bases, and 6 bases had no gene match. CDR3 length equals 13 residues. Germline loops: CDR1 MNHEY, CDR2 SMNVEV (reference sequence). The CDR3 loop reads CASRDRRANEQFF. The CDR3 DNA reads TGTGCCAGCCGGGACAGGAGGGCCAATGAGCAGTTCTTC.

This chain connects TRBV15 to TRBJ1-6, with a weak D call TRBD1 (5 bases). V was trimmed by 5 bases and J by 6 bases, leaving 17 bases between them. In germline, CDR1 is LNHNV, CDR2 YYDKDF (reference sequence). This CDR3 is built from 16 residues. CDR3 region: CATSRGGSQGNSPLHF. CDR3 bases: TGTGCCACCAGCCGTGGGGGGAGCCAGGGTAATTCACCCCTCCACTTT.

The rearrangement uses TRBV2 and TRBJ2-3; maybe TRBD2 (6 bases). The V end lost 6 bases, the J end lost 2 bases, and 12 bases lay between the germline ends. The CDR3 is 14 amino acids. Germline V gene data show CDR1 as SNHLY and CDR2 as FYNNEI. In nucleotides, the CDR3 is TGTGCCAGCAGCGGCGGGACGGACACAGATACGCAGTATTTT. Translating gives CASSGGTDTDTQYF.

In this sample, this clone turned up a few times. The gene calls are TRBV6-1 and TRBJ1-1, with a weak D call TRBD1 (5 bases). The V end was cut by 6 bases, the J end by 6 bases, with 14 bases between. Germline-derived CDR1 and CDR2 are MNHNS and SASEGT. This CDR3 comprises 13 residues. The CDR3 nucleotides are TGTGCCAGCAGGTCCCAGGGTTCGGCTGAAGCTTTCTTT. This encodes CASRSQGSAEAFF.

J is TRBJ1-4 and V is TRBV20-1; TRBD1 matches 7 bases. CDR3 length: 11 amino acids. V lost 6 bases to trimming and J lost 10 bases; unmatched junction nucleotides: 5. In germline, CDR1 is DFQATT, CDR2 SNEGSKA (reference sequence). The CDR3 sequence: CSANRGRKLFF. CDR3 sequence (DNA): TGCAGTGCCAACAGGGGTCGAAAACTGTTTTTT.

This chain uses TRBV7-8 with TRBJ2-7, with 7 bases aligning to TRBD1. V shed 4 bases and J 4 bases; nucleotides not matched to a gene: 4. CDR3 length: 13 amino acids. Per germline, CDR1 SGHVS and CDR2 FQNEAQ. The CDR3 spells CASSSTGLYEQYF. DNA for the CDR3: TGTGCCAGCAGCTCGACAGGGTTGTACGAGCAGTACTTC.

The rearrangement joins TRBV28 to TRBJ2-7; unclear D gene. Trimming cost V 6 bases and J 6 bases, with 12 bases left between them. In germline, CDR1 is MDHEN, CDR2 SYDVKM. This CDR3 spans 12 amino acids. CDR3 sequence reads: CASRPPSSEQYF. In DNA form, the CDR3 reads TGTGCCAGCAGACCGCCTAGTTCCGAGCAGTACTTC.

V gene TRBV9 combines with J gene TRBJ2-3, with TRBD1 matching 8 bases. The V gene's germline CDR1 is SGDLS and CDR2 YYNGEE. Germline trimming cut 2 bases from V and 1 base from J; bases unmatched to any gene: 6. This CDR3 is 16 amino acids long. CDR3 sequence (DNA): TGTGCCAGCAGCGTCGAACAGGGGGTAGGCACAGATACGCAGTATTTT. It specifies CASSVEQGVGTDTQYF.